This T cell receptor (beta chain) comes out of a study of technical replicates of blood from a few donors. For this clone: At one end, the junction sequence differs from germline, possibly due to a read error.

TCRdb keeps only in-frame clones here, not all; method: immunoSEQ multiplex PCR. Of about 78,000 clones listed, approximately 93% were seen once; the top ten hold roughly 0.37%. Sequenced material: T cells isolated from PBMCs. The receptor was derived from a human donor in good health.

In DNA form, the CDR3 reads TGTGCCAGCAGTTTAGCGGGAGGGTCCGAGACCCAGTACTTC. Protein product: CASSLAGGSETQYF. V and J are TRBV7-2 and TRBJ2-5; 11 nucleotides align to TRBD2. The CDR3 consists of 14 residues. Germline CDR1 is SGHTA and CDR2 is FQGNSA.